The 28 T cell receptor beta chains reported below all come from one sample, sequenced in a study of PD-1 blockade in mismatch repair-deficient tumors. Some clones are missing from TCRdb's copy, which holds only in-frame ones; the method was immunoSEQ multiplex PCR. The repertoire has roughly 50,000 clones, more than 65% of them found once; the top ten carry about 8.1%. The sample consisted of peripheral blood, taken roughly 20 weeks after starting pembrolizumab. These receptors all come from an adult with mismatch repair-deficient cancer.

This clone was seen only a few times. V and J are TRBV5-4 and TRBJ1-2; 10 nucleotides align to TRBD1. The CDR3 has 14 amino acids. V dropped 2 bases and J dropped 6; count of bases not matched to a gene: 4. Germline V gives CDR1 SGHNT, CDR2 YYREEE (reference sequence). The CDR3 nucleotides read TGTGCCAGCAGCTTCGTGACAGGGGGCGATGGCTACACCTTC. Translating gives CASSFVTGGDGYTF.

This chain links TRBV15 with TRBJ2-3, with D perhaps matching TRBD1 or TRBD2 (6 bases each). The CDR3 loop spans 16 amino acids. Germline CDR1 reads LNHNV; CDR2 reads YYDKDF (reference sequence). V was shortened by 5 bases and J by 3 bases, with 18 bases between the two germline ends. In DNA, the CDR3 is TGTGCCACCAGCTCCCCCGGGGGCGTCTTTACAGATACGCAGTATTTT. Translating it yields CATSSPGGVFTDTQYF.

This sequence joins TRBV11-3 and TRBJ2-1; D gene uncertain. CDR3 length: 13 residues. Per the germline V gene, CDR1 is SGHNT and CDR2 is YENEEA. Trimming cost V 8 bases and J 5 bases, with 13 bases left between them. In nucleotides, the CDR3 is TGTGCCAGCTCCCACTTGCGACACAATGAGCAGTTCTTC. Translating gives CASSHLRHNEQFF.

V usage is TRBV9 and J usage is TRBJ1-4; 8 nucleotides align to TRBD1. With V trimmed by 2 bases and J by 6 bases, 6 bases remained unmatched. The CDR3 runs to 15 residues. Germline V gene sequence: CDR1 SGDLS, CDR2 YYNGEE. The chain's CDR3 is CASSVGRGRDEKLFF. In DNA form, the CDR3 reads TGTGCCAGCAGCGTCGGCAGGGGGCGCGATGAAAAACTGTTTTTT.

This rearrangement joins TRBV19 to TRBJ1-1; D call uncertain. Germline assignment: CDR1 LNHDA and CDR2 SQIVND (reference sequence). CDR3 length: 12 amino acids. The V gene lost 6 bases and the J gene lost 6 bases, with 11 bases spanning the gap. The chain's CDR3 is CASRISNAEAFF. Here the CDR3 DNA reads TGTGCCAGTAGGATATCTAACGCTGAAGCTTTCTTT.

V usage is TRBV11-3 and J usage is TRBJ2-1, with D possibly TRBD2 on 5 matching bases. The V end was cut by 2 bases, the J end by 7 bases, with 18 bases between. CDR1 SGHNT and CDR2 YENEEA come from the germline V gene. The length of the CDR3 is 16 residues. CDR3 bases: TGTGCCAGCAGCTTAAATTACGGGAAAGCGGTAAATGAGCAGTTCTTC. Its protein product is CASSLNYGKAVNEQFF.

This clone is a singleton in its sample. The rearrangement uses TRBV7-2 and TRBJ2-1; no firm D call. The CDR3 loop spans 14 amino acids. Trimming stripped 2 bases from V and 6 bases from J, with 11 bases between. Germline V gene lookup returns CDR1 SGHTA and CDR2 FQGNSA. The CDR3 spells CASSLFRESNEQFF. DNA of the CDR3: TGTGCCAGCAGCTTATTCAGAGAATCCAATGAGCAGTTCTTC. Full variable domain (outside the CDR3, taken from reference TRBV7-2 and TRBJ2-1): GAGVSQSPSNKVTEKGKDVELRCDPISGHTALYWYRQSLGQGLEFLIYFQGNSAPDKSGLPSDRFSAERTGGSVSTLTIQRTQQEDSAVYLCASSLFRESNEQFFGPGTRLTVL.

This clone showed up just a few times. The chain recombines TRBV13 with TRBJ2-3; D is uncertain. The CDR3 length is 13 residues. The V gene's germline CDR1 is PRHDT and CDR2 FYEKMQ (reference sequence). The V and J ends lost 5 bases and 2 bases respectively, with 8 bases between them. CDR3 sequence (DNA): TGTGCCAGCAGCGCTGACCTCACAGATACGCAGTATTTT. This encodes CASSADLTDTQYF.

This chain uses TRBV7-9 with TRBJ1-4; weak D call: TRBD1 (5 bases). Germline values: CDR1 SEHNR, CDR2 FQNEAQ (reference sequence). This CDR3 contains 14 residues. Trimming removed 6 bases at V and 8 bases at J, with 16 bases between. CDR3 coding DNA: TGTGCCAGCAGAGCGAGGGGACCGGAGGAAAAACTGTTTTTT. Its translation is CASRARGPEEKLFF.

The rearrangement joins TRBV27 to TRBJ2-1; TRBD1 might be the D (6 bases). This CDR3 comprises 15 residues. The germline CDR1 and CDR2 sequences are MNHEY and SMNVEV (reference sequence). Deletions cut 5 bases from V and 8 bases from J, with 19 bases between. CDR3 sequence (DNA): TGTGCCAGCAGTCCCATACACAGGGTGTGGGATGAGCAGTTCTTC. Its translation is CASSPIHRVWDEQFF.

The chain carries TRBV5-1 and TRBJ1-5; weak D call: TRBD1 (5 bases). The CDR3 runs to 15 residues. Looked up from germline, CDR1 is SGHRS and CDR2 is YFSETQ. V was pared by 2 bases and J by 3 bases, with 12 bases between. CDR3 residues: CASSFGGVPNQPQHF. CDR3 nucleotides: TGCGCCAGCAGCTTTGGGGGGGTACCCAATCAGCCCCAGCATTTT.

The chain couples TRBV7-2 to TRBJ1-3, with 7 nucleotides matching TRBD1. V lost 2 bases to trimming and J lost 11 bases; unmatched junction nucleotides: 12. Per germline, CDR1 SGHTA and CDR2 FQGNSA. The CDR3 sequence is 15 residues long. CDR3 in amino acids: CASSLNRGLLESIYF. In nucleotides, the CDR3 is TGTGCCAGCAGCTTAAACAGGGGACTCTTAGAGTCCATATATTTT.

The rearrangement joins TRBV11-3 to TRBJ2-2, with D hard to call. The length of the CDR3 is 15 residues. Trimming shortened V by 5 bases and J by 2 bases, and 12 bases separated the two germline ends. CDR1 and CDR2 (germline): SGHNT, YENEEA. Here the CDR3 DNA reads TGTGCCAGCAGCCAGAAGGGTGTAAACACCGGGGAGCTGTTTTTT. As protein: CASSQKGVNTGELFF.

V usage is TRBV14 and J usage is TRBJ2-5; tentative D call: TRBD1 (6 bases). CDR1 and CDR2 (germline): SGHDN, FVKESK. Trimming shortened V by 4 bases and J by 5 bases, and 14 bases separated the two germline ends. The CDR3 loop spans 14 amino acids. CDR3 coding DNA: TGTGCCAGCAGCCGCCTGTGGGGGCTTGAGACCCAGTACTTC. Its protein is CASSRLWGLETQYF.

The V call is TRBV30, the J call TRBJ2-7, with TRBD2 matching 8 bases. This CDR3 has 14 amino acids. After removal of 0 bases from V and 2 bases from J, the junction contained 3 bases not matched to a gene. CDR1 is GTSNPN, CDR2 SVGIG, per germline (reference sequence). The CDR3 protein is CAWSVTGGAYEQYF. For the CDR3, the DNA is TGTGCCTGGAGTGTTACGGGAGGGGCCTACGAGCAGTACTTC.

The chain joins TRBV11-1 to TRBJ2-7; 7 bases map to TRBD1. CDR3 length: 13 residues. From germline, CDR1 is SGHAT and CDR2 FQDESV (reference sequence). The V and J ends lost 5 bases and 3 bases, in that order; junction bases with no gene match: 4. The CDR3 DNA reads TGTGCCAGCAGCGTTGGACAGGACTACGAGCAGTACTTC. This sequence encodes CASSVGQDYEQYF.

The chain employs TRBV2 and TRBJ2-5; 10 bases agree with TRBD2. The CDR3 totals 14 residues. Germline V gene sequence: CDR1 SNHLY, CDR2 FYNNEI. J lost 9 bases, V lost 8 bases, and 12 bases had no gene match. The CDR3 sequence is CASGPGTSADSQYF. CDR3 in DNA: TGTGCCAGCGGACCCGGGACTAGCGCCGACTCCCAGTACTTC. The whole variable domain, filled in from reference TRBV2 and TRBJ2-5, reads EPEVTQTPSHQVTQMGQEVILRCVPISNHLYFYWYRQILGQKVEFLVSFYNNEISEKSEIFDDQFSVERPDGSNFTLKIRSTKLEDSAMYFCASGPGTSADSQYFGPGTRLLVL.

CDR3 bases: TGTGCCATCAGTGACAACCTTCGCTCCTACAATGAGCAGTTCTTC. The encoded protein is CAISDNLRSYNEQFF. This chain uses TRBV10-3 with TRBJ2-1; D not resolved. Trimming pared 3 bases from V and 0 bases from J, leaving 9 bases between. Germline V gene data show CDR1 as ENHRY and CDR2 as SYGVKD. The CDR3 length is 15 residues.

This clone has just one count. CDR3 bases: TGTGCCACTCAAGGGGCCCGAGCTAACTATGGCTACACCTTC. This gives the protein CATQGARANYGYTF. The chain joins TRBV6-5 to TRBJ1-2; the D gene is possibly TRBD1 (5 bases). CDR3 length: 14 amino acids. Per the germline V gene, CDR1 is MNHEY and CDR2 is SVGAGI. Between the trimmed V and J ends, which lost 10 bases and 0 bases, there was a span of 15 bases.

This clone was seen only a few times. The CDR3 coding sequence is TGTGCCAGTAACAGGGGGGCAGGGCCCTACGAGCAGTACTTC. Translation gives CASNRGAGPYEQYF. The chain couples TRBV19 to TRBJ2-7, with 8 bases matching TRBD1. CDR1 LNHDA and CDR2 SQIVND come from the germline V gene (reference sequence). With 7 bases clipped from V and 2 bases from J, the junction kept 7 bases outside the gene matches. The CDR3 is 14 residues long.

The chain links TRBV9 to TRBJ2-1; TRBD2 is a possible D gene (5 bases). Deletions cut 3 bases from V and 6 bases from J, with 16 bases between. Germline V lookup: CDR1 SGDLS, CDR2 YYNGEE. The CDR3 covers 15 residues. The CDR3 DNA follows: TGTGCCAGCAGCGCCAGTCTTGTCGGAGGCAATGAGCAGTTCTTC. Amino acid sequence: CASSASLVGGNEQFF.

J is TRBJ1-5 and V is TRBV5-5; possibly TRBD1 for D (5 bases). The CDR3 covers 16 residues. Germline-derived CDR1 and CDR2 are SGHKS and YYEKEE (reference sequence). V was clipped by 0 bases and J by 2 bases, with 12 bases between them. CDR3 DNA: TGTGCCAGCAGCTTGGATGCAGGGTTCGGCAATCAGCCCCAGCATTTT. Translated: CASSLDAGFGNQPQHF.

The rearrangement links TRBV27 to TRBJ2-5; 9 bases are a match to TRBD2. The CDR3 consists of 14 residues. The germline V gene has CDR1 MNHEY and CDR2 SMNVEV (reference sequence). The trim removed 5 bases at V and 2 bases at J, leaving 3 bases unmatched. DNA for the CDR3: TGTGCCAGCAGTATAAGCGGGAGGCAAGAGACCCAGTACTTC. Translation: CASSISGRQETQYF.

The CDR3 DNA follows: TGTGCCAGCTCGCAGGGGAGACAGGATGAAAAACTGTTTTTT. Translated, it gives CASSQGRQDEKLFF. V and J are TRBV18 and TRBJ1-4; a possible D gene is TRBD1 (6 bases). The germline gives CDR1 KGHSH, CDR2 LQKENI. V was pared by 6 bases and J by 6 bases, with 14 bases between. The CDR3 extends over 14 amino acids.

This clone was seen only once. The CDR3 DNA follows: TGCGCCAGCAGCCAAGAGCAGGGGGACACTGAAGCTTTCTTT. Amino acids: CASSQEQGDTEAFF. The V gene is TRBV4-3, the J gene TRBJ1-1, with 7 positions matching TRBD1. The CDR3 loop spans 14 amino acids. Germline values: CDR1 LGHNA, CDR2 YSLEER. V lost 0 bases and J lost 3; bases outside the gene matches: 1.

This chain uses TRBV6-1 with TRBJ1-3, with D uncertain. The CDR3 extends over 16 amino acids. V was clipped by 1 base and J by 0 bases, with 10 bases between them. CDR1 is MNHNS and CDR2 is SASEGT in the germline V gene. The CDR3: CASSEGRQSSGNTIYF. CDR3 nucleotide sequence: TGTGCCAGCAGTGAAGGGAGGCAGAGCTCTGGAAACACCATATATTTT.

CDR3 DNA sequence: TGTGCCAGCAGTGAATTGACAGGGGGCGATGAGCAGTTCTTC. As protein: CASSELTGGDEQFF. This chain joins TRBV2 and TRBJ2-1, with 10 bases aligning to TRBD1. CDR3 length equals 14 residues. With 2 bases clipped from V and 8 bases from J, the junction kept 3 bases outside the gene matches. CDR1 is SNHLY and CDR2 is FYNNEI in the germline V gene.

J is TRBJ1-5 and V is TRBV19; D is unresolved. Between the trimmed V and J ends, which lost 3 bases and 1 base, there was a span of 10 bases. From germline, CDR1 is LNHDA and CDR2 SQIVND (reference sequence). This CDR3 has 15 amino acids. The CDR3 loop reads CASSIGWLSNQPQHF. In DNA, the CDR3 is TGTGCCAGTAGTATCGGGTGGCTCAGCAATCAGCCCCAGCATTTT.